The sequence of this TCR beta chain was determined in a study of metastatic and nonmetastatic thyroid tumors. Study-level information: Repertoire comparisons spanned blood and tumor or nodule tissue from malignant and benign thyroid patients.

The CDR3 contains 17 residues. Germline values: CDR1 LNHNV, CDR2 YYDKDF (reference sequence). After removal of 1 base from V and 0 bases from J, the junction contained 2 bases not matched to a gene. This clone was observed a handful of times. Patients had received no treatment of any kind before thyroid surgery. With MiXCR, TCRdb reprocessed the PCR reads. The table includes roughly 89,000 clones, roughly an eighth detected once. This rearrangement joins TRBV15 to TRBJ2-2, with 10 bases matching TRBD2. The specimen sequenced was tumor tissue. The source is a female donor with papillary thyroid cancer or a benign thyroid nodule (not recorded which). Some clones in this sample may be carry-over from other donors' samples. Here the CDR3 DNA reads TGTGCCACCAGCAGAGTCCTAGCGGGAGCGAACACCGGGGAGCTGTTTTTT. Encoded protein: CATSRVLAGANTGELFF.